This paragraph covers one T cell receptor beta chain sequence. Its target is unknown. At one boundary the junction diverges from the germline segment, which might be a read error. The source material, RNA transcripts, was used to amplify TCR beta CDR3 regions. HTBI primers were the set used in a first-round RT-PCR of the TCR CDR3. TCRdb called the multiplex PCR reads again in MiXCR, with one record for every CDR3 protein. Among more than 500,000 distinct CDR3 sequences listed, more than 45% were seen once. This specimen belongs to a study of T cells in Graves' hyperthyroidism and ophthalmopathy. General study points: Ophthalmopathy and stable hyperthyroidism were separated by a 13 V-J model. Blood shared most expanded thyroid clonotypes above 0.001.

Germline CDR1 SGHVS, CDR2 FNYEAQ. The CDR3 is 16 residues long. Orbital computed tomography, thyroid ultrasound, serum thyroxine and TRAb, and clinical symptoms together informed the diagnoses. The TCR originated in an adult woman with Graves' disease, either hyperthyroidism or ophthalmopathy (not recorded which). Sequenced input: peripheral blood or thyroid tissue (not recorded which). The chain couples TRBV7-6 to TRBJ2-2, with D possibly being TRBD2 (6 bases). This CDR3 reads CASSPSGTPNTRELFF. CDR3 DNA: TGTGCCAGCAGCCCATCCGGGACTCCGAACACCAGGGAGCTGTTTTTT.